The rows below give T cell receptor beta chains drawn from one sample of a study of TIL therapy for anti-PD-1-resistant metastatic lung cancer. Only in-frame clones appear in the TCRdb table, and some are missing; sequencing was by immunoSEQ multiplex PCR. This sample has around 50,000 clones, with about 73% found just once. The sequencing here drew on blood, taken at baseline. The receptors here all came from a person aged 25-79 years with non-small cell lung cancer. Each CDR3 is given with its conserved first and last residue. Fields, in order: clone size, D gene, J gene, V gene, CDR3 protein, CDR3 DNA. The D gene is left open where the match is weak. A clone size is listed for some rows: how often the clone was seen (once, few, many), or a class if it is expanded.

. | TRBD2 | TRBJ2-1 | TRBV4-1 | CASSQEMTSAHEQFF | TGCGCCAGCAGCCAAGAGATGACTAGCGCGCATGAGCAGTTCTTC
. | . | TRBJ2-7 | TRBV6-5 | CASSYGREEGEQYF | TGTGCCAGCAGTTACGGTAGGGAGGAAGGCGAGCAGTACTTC
. | . | TRBJ2-2 | TRBV4-2 | CASSQRSNTGELFF | TGTGCCAGCAGCCAGCGCTCGAACACCGGGGAGCTGTTTTTT
. | . | TRBJ1-6 | TRBV7-9 | CASTRTEGNNSPLHF | TGTGCCAGCACCCGGACCGAGGGCAATAATTCACCCCTCCACTTT
. | TRBD1 | TRBJ2-2 | TRBV5-1 | CASSAGQGRNSNTGELFF | TGCGCCAGCAGCGCGGGACAGGGGCGAAACTCGAACACCGGGGAGCTGTTTTTT
. | TRBD1 | TRBJ2-7 | TRBV6-5 | CASIETGGSYEQYF | TGTGCCAGCATAGAGACAGGGGGGTCCTACGAGCAGTACTTC
. | . | TRBJ1-4 | TRBV5-4 | CASRKFGQLNEKLFF | TGTGCCAGCAGGAAATTCGGACAGCTTAATGAAAAACTGTTTTTT
. | TRBD1 | TRBJ2-7 | TRBV5-4 | CASSLDREIFYEQYF | TGTGCCAGCAGCCTAGACAGGGAAATTTTCTACGAGCAGTACTTC
. | . | TRBJ2-1 | TRBV2 | CASSSYNEQFF | TGTGCCAGCTCAAGTTACAATGAGCAGTTCTTC
. | TRBD1 | TRBJ1-6 | TRBV5-1 | CASSTGQGGSYNSPLHF | TGCGCCAGCAGCACTGGACAGGGCGGGTCCTATAATTCACCCCTCCACTTT
few | . | TRBJ2-7 | TRBV27 | CASSYNAYEQYF | TGTGCCAGCAGCTATAATGCGTACGAGCAGTACTTC
. | . | TRBJ2-7 | TRBV4-3 | CASSQGVLAGAQSSYEQYF | TGCGCCAGCAGCCAAGGGGTCCTCGCGGGGGCGCAAAGCTCCTACGAGCAGTACTTC
. | . | TRBJ1-1 | TRBV28 | CASSFPRDTEAFF | TGTGCCAGCAGTTTCCCCAGGGACACTGAAGCTTTCTTT
. | TRBD1 | TRBJ1-2 | TRBV27 | CASSFSGTGGYYGYTF | TGTGCCAGCAGTTTCTCCGGGACAGGGGGCTACTATGGCTACACCTTC
. | . | TRBJ1-1 | TRBV28 | CASSLPAGLTEAFF | TGTGCCAGCAGTTTACCCGCCGGGCTCACTGAAGCTTTCTTT